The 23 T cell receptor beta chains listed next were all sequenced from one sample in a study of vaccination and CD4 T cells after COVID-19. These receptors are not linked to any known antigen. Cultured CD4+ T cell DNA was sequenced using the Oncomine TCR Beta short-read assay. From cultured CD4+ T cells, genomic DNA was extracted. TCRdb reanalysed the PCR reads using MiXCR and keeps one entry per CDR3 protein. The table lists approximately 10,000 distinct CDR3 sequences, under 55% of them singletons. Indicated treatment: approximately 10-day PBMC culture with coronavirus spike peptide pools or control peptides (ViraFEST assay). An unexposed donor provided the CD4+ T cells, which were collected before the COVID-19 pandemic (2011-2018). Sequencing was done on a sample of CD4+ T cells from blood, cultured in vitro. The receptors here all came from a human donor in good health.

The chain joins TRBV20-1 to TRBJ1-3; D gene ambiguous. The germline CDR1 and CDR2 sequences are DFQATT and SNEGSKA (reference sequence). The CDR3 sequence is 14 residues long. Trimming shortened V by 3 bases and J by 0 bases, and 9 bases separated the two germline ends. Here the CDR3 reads CSASDGDSGNTIYF. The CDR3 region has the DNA TGCAGTGCTAGTGACGGGGACTCTGGAAACACCATATATTTT.

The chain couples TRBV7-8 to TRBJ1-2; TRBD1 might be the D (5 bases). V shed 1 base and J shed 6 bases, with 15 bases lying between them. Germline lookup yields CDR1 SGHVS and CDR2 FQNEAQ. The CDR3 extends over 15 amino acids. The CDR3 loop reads CASSLVGRESDGYTF. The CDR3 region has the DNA TGTGCCAGCAGCTTAGTCGGCAGGGAGTCGGATGGCTACACCTTC.

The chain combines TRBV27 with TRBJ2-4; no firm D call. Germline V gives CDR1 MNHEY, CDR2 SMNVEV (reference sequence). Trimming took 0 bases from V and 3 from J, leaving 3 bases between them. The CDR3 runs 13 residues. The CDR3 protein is CASSLSGKNIQYF. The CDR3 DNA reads TGTGCCAGCAGTTTATCCGGCAAAAACATTCAGTACTTC.

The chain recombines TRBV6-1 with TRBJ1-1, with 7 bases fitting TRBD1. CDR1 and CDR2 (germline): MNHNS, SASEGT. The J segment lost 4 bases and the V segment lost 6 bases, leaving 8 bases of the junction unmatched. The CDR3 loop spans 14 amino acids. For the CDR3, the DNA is TGTGCCAGCAGCAGGGGGGGGGCGGTCACTGAAGCTTTCTTT. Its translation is CASSRGGAVTEAFF.

The CDR3 DNA reads as TGTGCCAGCAGCTCCCACGGGGCGGATCAGCCCCAGCATTTT. Its translation: CASSSHGADQPQHF. The genes are TRBV7-9 and TRBJ1-5; D is possibly TRBD1 (5 bases). CDR1 and CDR2 (germline): SEHNR, FQNEAQ (reference sequence). The V and J ends lost 4 bases and 5 bases respectively, with 12 bases between them. This CDR3 is built from 14 residues.

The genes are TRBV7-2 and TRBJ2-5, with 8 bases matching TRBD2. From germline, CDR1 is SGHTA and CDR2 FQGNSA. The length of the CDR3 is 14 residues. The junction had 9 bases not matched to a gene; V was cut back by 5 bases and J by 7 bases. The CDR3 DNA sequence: TGTGCCAGCAGCCATAGCGGGGCCGAGGGGACCCAGTACTTC. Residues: CASSHSGAEGTQYF.

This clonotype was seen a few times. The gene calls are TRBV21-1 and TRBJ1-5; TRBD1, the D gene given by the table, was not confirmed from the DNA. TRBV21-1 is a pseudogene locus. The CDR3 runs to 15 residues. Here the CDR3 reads CASSKVSSGEQPQHF. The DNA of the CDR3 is TGTGCCAGCAGCAAAGTTTCATCAGGGGAGCAGCCCCAGCATTTT.

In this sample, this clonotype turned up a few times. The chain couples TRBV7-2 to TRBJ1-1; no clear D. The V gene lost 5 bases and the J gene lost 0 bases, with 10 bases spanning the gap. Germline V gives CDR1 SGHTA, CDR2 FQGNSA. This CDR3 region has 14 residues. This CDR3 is CASSQGIMNTEAFF. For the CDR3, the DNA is TGTGCCAGCAGCCAAGGGATAATGAACACTGAAGCTTTCTTT.

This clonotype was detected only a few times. CDR3 loop: CASSSRRGSGQETQYF. The CDR3 region has the DNA TGTGCCAGCAGTTCCCGTAGGGGTAGCGGCCAAGAGACCCAGTACTTC. The chain uses TRBV12-3 or TRBV12-4 and TRBJ2-5; maybe TRBD2 (6 bases). V was pared by 4 bases and J by 1 base, with 16 bases between. The CDR3 is made up of 16 amino acids.

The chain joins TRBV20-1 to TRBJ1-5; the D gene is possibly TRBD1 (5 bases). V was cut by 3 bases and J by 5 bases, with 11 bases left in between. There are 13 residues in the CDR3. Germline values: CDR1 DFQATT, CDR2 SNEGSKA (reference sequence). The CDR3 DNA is TGCAGTGCTAGGTCCCGGGACGATCAGCCCCAGCATTTT. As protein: CSARSRDDQPQHF.

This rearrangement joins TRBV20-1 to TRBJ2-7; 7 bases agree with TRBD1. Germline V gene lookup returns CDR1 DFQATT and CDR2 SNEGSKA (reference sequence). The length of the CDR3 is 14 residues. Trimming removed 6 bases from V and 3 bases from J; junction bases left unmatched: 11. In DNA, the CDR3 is TGCAGTGCCAGGCTGGCAGGGGGAGTCTACGAGCAGTACTTC. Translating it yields CSARLAGGVYEQYF.

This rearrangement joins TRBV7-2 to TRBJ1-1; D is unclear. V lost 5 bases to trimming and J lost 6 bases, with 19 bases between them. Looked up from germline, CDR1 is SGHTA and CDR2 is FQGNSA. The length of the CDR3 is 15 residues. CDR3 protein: CASSREWRARAEAFF. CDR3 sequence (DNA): TGTGCCAGCAGCAGAGAGTGGCGGGCTCGGGCTGAAGCTTTCTTT.

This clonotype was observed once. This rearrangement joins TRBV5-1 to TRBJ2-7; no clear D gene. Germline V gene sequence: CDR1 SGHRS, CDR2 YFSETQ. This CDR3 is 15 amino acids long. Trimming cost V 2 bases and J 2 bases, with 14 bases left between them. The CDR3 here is CASSLGPEGPYEQYF. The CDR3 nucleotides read TGCGCCAGCAGCTTAGGTCCAGAAGGGCCCTACGAGCAGTACTTC.

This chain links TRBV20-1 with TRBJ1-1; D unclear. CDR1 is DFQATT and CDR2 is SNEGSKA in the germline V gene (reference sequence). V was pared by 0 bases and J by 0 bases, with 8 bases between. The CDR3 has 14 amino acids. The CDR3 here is CSARDRVMNTEAFF. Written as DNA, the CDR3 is TGCAGTGCTAGAGATCGTGTTATGAACACTGAAGCTTTCTTT.

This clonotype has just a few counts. DNA for the CDR3: TGTGCCAGCAGTTTACCGACAGGGGCGGGGAACTATGGCTACACCTTC. It translates to CASSLPTGAGNYGYTF. The rearrangement uses TRBV28 and TRBJ1-2; 8 bases map to TRBD1. The trim removed 2 bases at V and 2 bases at J, leaving 7 bases unmatched. Germline V CDR1 and CDR2: MDHEN, SYDVKM. The CDR3 is 16 amino acids.

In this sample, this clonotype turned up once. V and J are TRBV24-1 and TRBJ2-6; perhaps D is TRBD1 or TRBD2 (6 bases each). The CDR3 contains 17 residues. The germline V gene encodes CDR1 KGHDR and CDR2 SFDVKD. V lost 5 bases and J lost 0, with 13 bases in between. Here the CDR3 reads CATSAGARHSGANVLTF. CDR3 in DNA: TGTGCCACCAGTGCGGGGGCGCGCCACTCTGGGGCCAACGTCCTGACTTTC.

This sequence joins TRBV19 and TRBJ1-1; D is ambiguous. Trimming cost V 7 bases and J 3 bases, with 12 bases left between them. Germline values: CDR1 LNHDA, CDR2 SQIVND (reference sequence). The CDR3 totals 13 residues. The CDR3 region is CASTTGWDTEAFF. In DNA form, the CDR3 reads TGTGCCAGTACCACGGGATGGGACACTGAAGCTTTCTTT.

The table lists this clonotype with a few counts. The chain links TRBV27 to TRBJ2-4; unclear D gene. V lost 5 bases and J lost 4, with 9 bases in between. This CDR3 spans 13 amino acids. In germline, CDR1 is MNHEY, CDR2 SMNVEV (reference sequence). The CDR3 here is CASSPDSKNIQYF. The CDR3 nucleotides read TGTGCCAGCAGTCCTGACTCTAAAAACATTCAGTACTTC.

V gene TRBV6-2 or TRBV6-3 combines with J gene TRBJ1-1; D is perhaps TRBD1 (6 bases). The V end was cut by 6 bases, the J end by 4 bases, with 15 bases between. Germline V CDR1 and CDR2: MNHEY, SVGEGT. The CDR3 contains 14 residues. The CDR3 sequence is CASRRRGEATEAFF. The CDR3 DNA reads TGTGCCAGCAGAAGAAGGGGGGAGGCCACTGAAGCTTTCTTT.

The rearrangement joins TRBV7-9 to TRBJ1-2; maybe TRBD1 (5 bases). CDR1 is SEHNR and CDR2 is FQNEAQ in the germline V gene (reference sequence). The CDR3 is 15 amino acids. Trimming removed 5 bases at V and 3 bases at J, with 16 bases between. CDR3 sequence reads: CASSPRQFHHYGYTF. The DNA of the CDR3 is TGTGCCAGCAGCCCTAGACAGTTCCACCACTATGGCTACACCTTC.

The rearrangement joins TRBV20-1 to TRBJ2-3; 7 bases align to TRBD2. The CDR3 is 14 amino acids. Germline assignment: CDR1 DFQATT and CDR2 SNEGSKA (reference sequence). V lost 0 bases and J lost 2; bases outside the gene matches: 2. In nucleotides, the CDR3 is TGCAGTGCTAGAGACCTAGCGGACACAGATACGCAGTATTTT. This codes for CSARDLADTDTQYF.

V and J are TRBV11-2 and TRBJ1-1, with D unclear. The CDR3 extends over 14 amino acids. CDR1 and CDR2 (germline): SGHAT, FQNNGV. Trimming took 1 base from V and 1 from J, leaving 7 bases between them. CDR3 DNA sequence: TGTGCCAGCAGCTTAGGGCCCTCGAACACTGAAGCTTTCTTT. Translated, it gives CASSLGPSNTEAFF.

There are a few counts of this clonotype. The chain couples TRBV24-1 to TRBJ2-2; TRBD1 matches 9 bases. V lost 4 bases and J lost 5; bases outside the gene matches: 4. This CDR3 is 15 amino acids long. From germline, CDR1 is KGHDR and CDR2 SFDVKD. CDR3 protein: CATSEDGQGTGELFF. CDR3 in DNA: TGTGCCACCAGTGAAGACGGACAGGGGACCGGGGAGCTGTTTTTT.